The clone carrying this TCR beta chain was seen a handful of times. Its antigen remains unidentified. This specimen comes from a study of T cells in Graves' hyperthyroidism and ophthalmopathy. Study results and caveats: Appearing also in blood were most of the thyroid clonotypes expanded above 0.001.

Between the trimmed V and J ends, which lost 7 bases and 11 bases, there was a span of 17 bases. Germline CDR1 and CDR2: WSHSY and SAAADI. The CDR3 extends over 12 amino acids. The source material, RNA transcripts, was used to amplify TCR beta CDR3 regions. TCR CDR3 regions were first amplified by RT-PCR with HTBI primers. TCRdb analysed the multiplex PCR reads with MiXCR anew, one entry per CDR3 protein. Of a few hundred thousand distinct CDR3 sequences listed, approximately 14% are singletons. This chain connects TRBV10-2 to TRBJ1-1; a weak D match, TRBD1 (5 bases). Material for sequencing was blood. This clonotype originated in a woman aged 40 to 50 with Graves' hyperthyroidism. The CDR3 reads CASMGTGGYAFF. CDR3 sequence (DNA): TGCGCCAGCATGGGGACGGGCGGGTATGCTTTCTTT.